This T cell receptor beta chain is from a study of human T cells and chemical hapten exposure. Time point: healthy volunteer bleed at 6 weeks. Unseparated into fractions, whole blood served as the source from which total RNA was extracted. There are many counts of this clonotype. As the library was built, unique molecular identifiers were attached to individual cDNA molecules. MiXCR, run by TCRdb on the RACE reads, gives a single entry per CDR3 protein. The sample has approximately 84,000 distinct CDR3 sequences, over 8.5% seen once; the top ten hold over 1.5%. The sequenced sample was whole blood. This receptor was obtained from a male donor in good health. Some clones in this sample may be carry-over from other donors' samples.

In DNA, the CDR3 is TGCAGTGCCTTCCGGGACAGTCTCCGATTAAACTATGGCTACACCTTC. Translated, it gives CSAFRDSLRLNYGYTF. The rearrangement uses TRBV20-1 and TRBJ1-2, with TRBD1 matching over 7 bases. Germline CDR1 DFQATT, CDR2 SNEGSKA (reference sequence). Trimming took 6 bases from V and 2 from J; bases not matched to a gene: 15. The CDR3 consists of 16 residues.